The source of this T cell receptor beta chain is a study of cytomegalovirus exposure and HLA in healthy donors. Study overall: About 79% of approximately 400 genotyped donors fell in the Caucasian-associated ancestry cluster. Study results and caveats: By HLA locus, TCR association rates varied in a later analysis, with DRB1 showing the most and HLA-C the fewest.

PCR was performed using 60 Vbeta and 13 Jbeta primers. Profiling relied on immunoSEQ multiplex PCR, and the TCRdb table lists in-frame clones only, not all of them. The sample lists 90,000 to 110,000 clones, approximately 70% occurring once. Donors sampled were nominally healthy, though unrecorded immune exposures were likely. In the case of this clone: What it recognizes is unknown.

The CDR3 is 14 amino acids. The germline gives CDR1 SGHTA, CDR2 FQGNSA. V was cut by 5 bases and J by 0 bases, with 8 bases left in between. Sequences were obtained from PBMCs. The source of this sequence is a man in his forties in good health and CMV-seronegative. V is TRBV7-2 and J is TRBJ2-1, with D possibly matching TRBD1 (5 bases). CDR3 DNA: TGTGCCAGCAGCATCGACAGCTCCTACAATGAGCAGTTCTTC. As protein: CASSIDSSYNEQFF.